The 9 T cell receptor beta chains listed next were all sequenced from one sample in a study of STAT5B mutations in CD4+ large granular lymphocyte leukemia. This table comes from immunoSEQ multiplex PCR, and its TCRdb copy is limited to in-frame clones, with some not included. Here the sample spans some 34,000 clones, 76% being singletons. Material for sequencing was CD4+ T cells from blood buffy coats. These receptors all come from a human donor in good health.

This chain uses TRBV5-1 with TRBJ2-7, with 10 bases lining up with TRBD2. Germline lookup yields CDR1 SGHRS and CDR2 YFSETQ. Trimming cost V 0 bases and J 3 bases; bases outside gene matches: 6. CDR3 size: 16 residues. CDR3: CASSLATSGVRYEQYF. CDR3 in DNA: TGCGCCAGCAGCTTGGCCACTAGCGGGGTACGCTACGAGCAGTACTTC.

The rearrangement links TRBV10-1 to TRBJ1-5, with D uncertain. The V gene lost 7 bases and the J gene lost 5 bases, with 12 bases spanning the gap. This CDR3 spans 13 amino acids. Germline-derived CDR1 and CDR2 are WNHNN and SYGVQD (reference sequence). This chain's CDR3 is CASTSCSYQPQHF. In DNA, the CDR3 is TGCGCCAGCACCTCGTGCTCGTATCAGCCCCAGCATTTT.

The V and J genes are TRBV2 and TRBJ2-3; D possibly corresponds to TRBD1 (5 bases). Trimming took 6 bases from V and 0 from J, leaving 13 bases between them. CDR3 length: 15 residues. The germline gives CDR1 SNHLY, CDR2 FYNNEI. CDR3 in DNA: TGTGCCAGCAGGAGACAGAGAAAGAGCACAGATACGCAGTATTTT. Protein sequence: CASRRQRKSTDTQYF.

This clone was counted between two and nine times. This chain links TRBV9 with TRBJ1-1; possibly TRBD1 for D (6 bases). V was pared by 4 bases and J by 4 bases, with 17 bases between. Germline CDR1 and CDR2: SGDLS and YYNGEE. The CDR3 covers 15 residues. The CDR3 DNA is TGTGCCAGCAGCTCCCGGGGGGGCAGGGGCACTGAAGCTTTCTTT. Protein product: CASSSRGGRGTEAFF.

The rearrangement joins TRBV5-3 to TRBJ1-3; D unresolved. TRBV5-3 is assigned to the ORF class and has an uncertain function. Trimming removed 0 bases at V and 2 bases at J, with 15 bases between. The length of the CDR3 is 17 residues. CDR3 in DNA: TGTGCCAGAAGCTTGGGAGAGGGCTATGGGACTGGAAACACCATATATTTT. Protein product: CARSLGEGYGTGNTIYF.

The J gene is TRBJ2-1, the V gene TRBV4-2; 7 bases agree with TRBD2. Trimming at V came to 0 bases and at J to 4 bases, leaving 9 bases not matched to a gene. Germline V CDR1 and CDR2: LGHNA, YNFKEQ. This CDR3 comprises 17 residues. CDR3 in DNA: TGTGCCAGCAGCCAAGACGGACGCGCTAGCGGATACAATGAGCAGTTCTTC. Encoded protein: CASSQDGRASGYNEQFF.

CDR3 region: CASSPQTSSTDTQYF. In DNA, the CDR3 is TGCGCCAGCAGCCCGCAGACTAGTAGCACAGATACGCAGTATTTT. The gene calls are TRBV5-1 and TRBJ2-3, with a possible D match to TRBD2 (6 bases). V was clipped by 4 bases and J by 0 bases, with 12 bases between them. CDR3 size: 15 residues. CDR1 is SGHRS, CDR2 YFSETQ, per germline.

In nucleotides, the CDR3 is TGTGCCAGCAGTGCCGGGACAGGGGCCTCCTACAATGAGCAGTTCTTC. Residues: CASSAGTGASYNEQFF. V is TRBV6-6 and J is TRBJ2-1, with TRBD1 matching over 10 bases. The germline gives CDR1 MNHNY, CDR2 SVGAGI (reference sequence). V trimming: 5 bases; J trimming: 0 bases; junction bases outside the gene matches: 4. This CDR3 has 16 amino acids.

V gene TRBV21-1 combines with J gene TRBJ2-7; TRBD1 is the table's D call, not checked against the DNA. TRBV21-1 is a pseudogene segment. CDR3 length: 16 amino acids. CDR3 in amino acids: CASSKKGYGAGDEQYF. In DNA, the CDR3 is TGTGCCAGCAGCAAAAAAGGATATGGGGCAGGCGACGAGCAGTACTTC.